The rows below give T cell receptor beta chains drawn from one sample of a study of blood T cell repertoires in COVID-19. Measured with immunoSEQ multiplex PCR; TCRdb has only the in-frame clones, and not every one. The sample lists about 160,000 clones; roughly 85% were seen once. The sequencing input was PBMCs or T cells enriched from blood (not recorded which). Receptors originate from a man aged 55 to 70 who had recovered from COVID-19. CDR3s include the opening cysteine and the closing phenylalanine or tryptophan. D genes are given only for firm matches. For some rows the clone size is stated as once, few or many, or as a class when expanded; others skip it.

J	V	size	D	CDR3	DNA
TRBJ1-1	TRBV7-3	few	-	CASSLQPRTVDTEAFF	TGTGCCAGCAGCCTACAACCCAGGACAGTCGACACTGAAGCTTTCTTT
TRBJ1-2	TRBV11-1	-	-	CASSLVTTHNSDGYTF	TGTGCCAGCAGCTTAGTGACAACGCATAACTCGGATGGCTACACCTTC
TRBJ2-1	TRBV10-3	-	TRBD1	CAILPGQGSPGGKVSYNEQFF	TGTGCCATCTTACCGGGACAGGGGTCTCCGGGCGGGAAGGTTTCCTACAATGAGCAGTTCTTC
TRBJ2-2	TRBV4-2	-	TRBD2	CASSQGTSGRLSTGELFF	TGTGCCAGCAGCCAAGGTACTAGCGGGAGGTTAAGCACCGGGGAGCTGTTTTTT
TRBJ2-3	TRBV3-1/TRBV3-2	-	-	CASSPLRETSTDTQYF	TGTGCCAGCAGCCCGTTGAGAGAGACTAGCACAGATACGCAGTATTTT
TRBJ1-1	TRBV29-1	-	TRBD1	CSGEVTGAGREAFF	TGCAGCGGGGAAGTAACAGGGGCGGGGCGGGAAGCTTTCTTT
TRBJ2-5	TRBV7-9	-	TRBD2	CASSLGTSGVETQYF	TGTGCCAGCAGCTTAGGGACTAGCGGAGTAGAGACCCAGTACTTC
TRBJ2-3	TRBV6-1	-	-	CASSENGRGTDTQYF	TGTGCCAGCAGTGAGAACGGCAGGGGAACAGATACGCAGTATTTT
TRBJ2-5	TRBV5-8	-	-	CASTHRNTAQETQYF	TGTGCCAGCACCCATCGCAATACAGCCCAAGAGACCCAGTACTTC
TRBJ1-5	TRBV4-1	-	-	CASSQDGRGAVSNQPQHF	TGCGCCAGCAGCCAAGATGGTCGGGGGGCGGTTAGCAATCAGCCCCAGCATTTT
TRBJ1-6	TRBV5-1	-	-	CASSGGQPNSPLHF	TGCGCCAGCAGTGGGGGACAACCTAATTCACCCCTCCACTTT
TRBJ2-2	TRBV7-9	-	TRBD1	CASNPGQGDTGELFF	TGTGCCAGCAACCCGGGACAGGGGGACACCGGGGAGCTGTTTTTT
TRBJ2-3	TRBV29-1	few	TRBD2	CSVRGTSGGSSTDTQYF	TGCAGCGTTCGCGGGACTAGCGGGGGCTCTAGCACAGATACGCAGTATTTT
TRBJ2-3	TRBV3-1/TRBV3-2	-	TRBD1	CASSPRGLSTDTQYF	TGTGCCAGCAGCCCCAGGGGGCTAAGCACAGATACGCAGTATTTT
TRBJ2-5	TRBV28	-	TRBD2	CASSLTSGGPGTQYF	TGTGCCAGCAGTCTGACTAGCGGGGGGCCGGGGACCCAGTACTTC
TRBJ1-6	TRBV7-3	once	-	CASSLSVDNSPLHF	TGTGCCAGCAGCCTAAGCGTTGATAATTCACCCCTCCACTTT
TRBJ1-1	TRBV18	few	-	CASSPQGNTEAFF	TGTGCCAGCTCACCCCAGGGTAACACTGAAGCTTTCTTT
TRBJ1-5	TRBV6-5	many	-	CASRAQGPSNQPQHF	TGTGCCAGCAGGGCACAGGGCCCTAGCAATCAGCCCCAGCATTTT
TRBJ2-1	TRBV12-3/TRBV12-4	-	-	CASSLEQRKQFF	TGTGCCAGCAGTTTAGAACAGAGAAAGCAGTTCTTC
TRBJ2-3	TRBV12-3/TRBV12-4	-	-	CASSLGGPDTQYF	TGTGCCAGCAGTCTCGGGGGGCCAGATACGCAGTATTTT